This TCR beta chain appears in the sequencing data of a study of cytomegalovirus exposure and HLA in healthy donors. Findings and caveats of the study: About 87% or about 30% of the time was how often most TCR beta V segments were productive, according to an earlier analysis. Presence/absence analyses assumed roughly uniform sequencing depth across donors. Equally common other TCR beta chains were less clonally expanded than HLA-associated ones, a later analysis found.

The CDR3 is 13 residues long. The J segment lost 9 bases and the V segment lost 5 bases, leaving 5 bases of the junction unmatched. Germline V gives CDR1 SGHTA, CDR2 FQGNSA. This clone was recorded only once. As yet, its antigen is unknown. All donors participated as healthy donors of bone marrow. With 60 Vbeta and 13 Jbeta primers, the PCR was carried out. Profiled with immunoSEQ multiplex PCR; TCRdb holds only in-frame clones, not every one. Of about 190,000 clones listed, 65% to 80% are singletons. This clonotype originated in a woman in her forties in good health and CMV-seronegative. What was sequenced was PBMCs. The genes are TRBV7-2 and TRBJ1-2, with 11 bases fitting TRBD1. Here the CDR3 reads CASSPGTGGSYTF. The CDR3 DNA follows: TGTGCCAGCAGCCCCGGGACAGGGGGAAGCTACACCTTC.